These T cell receptor beta chains were read from a single sample in a study of CD8 T cells in Susac syndrome. TCRdb independently ran MiXCR on the immunoSEQ multiplex PCR reads; one entry per CDR3 protein. The sample has approximately 280,000 distinct CDR3 sequences; about 88% are singletons. The sample taken for sequencing was CD8+ T cells from PBMCs. All receptors derive from a human donor with multiple sclerosis. The CDR3 runs from the conserved cysteine through the conserved F or W. Each record gives: CDR3 DNA, CDR3 protein, clone size, J gene, V gene, D gene, CDR3 length. A D gene is named only where the DNA matches it firmly. For some rows the clone size is stated as once, few or many, or as a class when expanded; others skip it.

cdr3_nt: TGTGCCAGCAGCTCCGGACAGAGCGCCTACGAGCAGTACTTC
cdr3_aa: CASSSGQSAYEQYF
clone_size: -
j_call: TRBJ2-7
v_call: TRBV7-9
d_call: -
cdr3_length: 14

cdr3_nt: TGTGCCAGCATCGAGAGCGGGCGAGAGCCCACCGGGGAGCTGTTTTTT
cdr3_aa: CASIESGREPTGELFF
clone_size: -
j_call: TRBJ2-2
v_call: TRBV28
d_call: -
cdr3_length: 16

cdr3_nt: TGTGCCAGCAGACCCGGGACTAGCGGGGCTAACAATGAGCAGTTCTTC
cdr3_aa: CASRPGTSGANNEQFF
clone_size: -
j_call: TRBJ2-1
v_call: TRBV28
d_call: TRBD2
cdr3_length: 16

cdr3_nt: TGTGCCAGCAGTTCAGGACAGGGTCGAACCCTCCACTTT
cdr3_aa: CASSSGQGRTLHF
clone_size: -
j_call: TRBJ1-6
v_call: TRBV27
d_call: TRBD1
cdr3_length: 13

cdr3_nt: TGCAGTGCACTATGGACGGCGGGGGTTCTGTTTTTT
cdr3_aa: CSALWTAGVLFF
clone_size: -
j_call: TRBJ1-4
v_call: TRBV20-1
d_call: -
cdr3_length: 12

cdr3_nt: TGTGCCAGCAGCGTAGATGGTTTGATGACTGAGCAGTTCTTC
cdr3_aa: CASSVDGLMTEQFF
clone_size: -
j_call: TRBJ2-1
v_call: TRBV9
d_call: -
cdr3_length: 14

cdr3_nt: TGCGCCAGCAGATTAGCGGGAGGGCTGAGGGAGCAGTACTTC
cdr3_aa: CASRLAGGLREQYF
clone_size: once
j_call: TRBJ2-7
v_call: TRBV5-1
d_call: TRBD2
cdr3_length: 14

cdr3_nt: TGCAGTGCTAGTGGGCTCCTTTTTGGGACTGAAGCTTTCTTT
cdr3_aa: CSASGLLFGTEAFF
clone_size: -
j_call: TRBJ1-1
v_call: TRBV20-1
d_call: -
cdr3_length: 14

cdr3_nt: TGCGCCAGCAGCCATTACCCCGGACAGGGCTCCTACGAGCAGTACTTC
cdr3_aa: CASSHYPGQGSYEQYF
clone_size: -
j_call: TRBJ2-7
v_call: TRBV4-1
d_call: TRBD1
cdr3_length: 16

cdr3_nt: TGTGCCAGTAGTTCCGAGGGAGCAACTAATGAAAAACTGTTTTTT
cdr3_aa: CASSSEGATNEKLFF
clone_size: -
j_call: TRBJ1-4
v_call: TRBV19
d_call: -
cdr3_length: 15

cdr3_nt: TGTGCCAGCGAACACAGGGGGCTGGAAGAGACCCAGTACTTC
cdr3_aa: CASEHRGLEETQYF
clone_size: -
j_call: TRBJ2-5
v_call: TRBV6-1
d_call: TRBD1
cdr3_length: 14

cdr3_nt: TGTGCCAGCAGTTACCGGGAGGGGGTGAACACTGAAGCTTTCTTT
cdr3_aa: CASSYREGVNTEAFF
clone_size: once
j_call: TRBJ1-1
v_call: TRBV6-5
d_call: -
cdr3_length: 15

cdr3_nt: TGTGCCAGCAGTTTATTACGCACTTATGATGGAAACACCATATATTTT
cdr3_aa: CASSLLRTYDGNTIYF
clone_size: few
j_call: TRBJ1-3
v_call: TRBV12-3/TRBV12-4
d_call: -
cdr3_length: 16

cdr3_nt: TGTGCCACTAAAATCCCTGGACAAGCCTATGGCTACACCTTC
cdr3_aa: CATKIPGQAYGYTF
clone_size: -
j_call: TRBJ1-2
v_call: TRBV19
d_call: -
cdr3_length: 14

cdr3_nt: TGTGCCATAAAAATGCCGGGACAGGGGCCATCCTACGAGCAGTACTTC
cdr3_aa: CAIKMPGQGPSYEQYF
clone_size: -
j_call: TRBJ2-7
v_call: TRBV10-3
d_call: TRBD1
cdr3_length: 16

cdr3_nt: TGTGCCAGCAGCCCCCAAGGCAGGGTGCGGTATGGCTACACCTTC
cdr3_aa: CASSPQGRVRYGYTF
clone_size: -
j_call: TRBJ1-2
v_call: TRBV2
d_call: -
cdr3_length: 15

cdr3_nt: TGTGCCAGCAGCCAAGTCGCCGGGAGGAACTATGGCTACACCTTC
cdr3_aa: CASSQVAGRNYGYTF
clone_size: -
j_call: TRBJ1-2
v_call: TRBV3-1
d_call: -
cdr3_length: 15

cdr3_nt: TGTGCCAGCAGCCAGGGGACAGGTTTTGAAGCTTTCTTT
cdr3_aa: CASSQGTGFEAFF
clone_size: -
j_call: TRBJ1-1
v_call: TRBV7-3
d_call: TRBD1
cdr3_length: 13

cdr3_nt: TGCAGCGTTGTTTCCTTAGGTCACACCTACGAGCAGTACTTC
cdr3_aa: CSVVSLGHTYEQYF
clone_size: few
j_call: TRBJ2-7
v_call: TRBV29-1
d_call: -
cdr3_length: 14

cdr3_nt: TGTGCCAGCAGTTACGGGGACAGGGGGCCTGAAGCTTTCTTT
cdr3_aa: CASSYGDRGPEAFF
clone_size: -
j_call: TRBJ1-1
v_call: TRBV6-5
d_call: TRBD1
cdr3_length: 14

cdr3_nt: TGTGCCAGCAGCCCGCTTGAGGGGGGCCACAATGAGCAGTTCTTC
cdr3_aa: CASSPLEGGHNEQFF
clone_size: -
j_call: TRBJ2-1
v_call: TRBV7-3
d_call: -
cdr3_length: 15

cdr3_nt: TGTGCCAGTGCGATGGACAGGGAAAAGAGTGTCAACACTGAAGCTTTCTTT
cdr3_aa: CASAMDREKSVNTEAFF
clone_size: few
j_call: TRBJ1-1
v_call: TRBV19
d_call: TRBD1
cdr3_length: 17

cdr3_nt: TGTGCCAGCATGAGAGGGGGGGCCAACGTCCTGACTTTC
cdr3_aa: CASMRGGANVLTF
clone_size: -
j_call: TRBJ2-6
v_call: TRBV9
d_call: -
cdr3_length: 13

cdr3_nt: TGTGCCAGCAGTTGCCGACGGACAGGGCCACAAGAGACCCAGTACTTC
cdr3_aa: CASSCRRTGPQETQYF
clone_size: -
j_call: TRBJ2-5
v_call: TRBV6-5
d_call: TRBD1
cdr3_length: 16

cdr3_nt: TGTGCCATCCTTCGGGACAGGGGCTCCTACAATGAGCAGTTCTTC
cdr3_aa: CAILRDRGSYNEQFF
clone_size: once
j_call: TRBJ2-1
v_call: TRBV27
d_call: TRBD1
cdr3_length: 15

cdr3_nt: TGCGCCAGCAGTGAAGGCAGGTCCCTCGGGGGCTATCCCTACGAGCAGTACTTC
cdr3_aa: CASSEGRSLGGYPYEQYF
clone_size: -
j_call: TRBJ2-7
v_call: TRBV10-2
d_call: -
cdr3_length: 18

cdr3_nt: TGTGCCAGCACCCCAGAAGACCGATCCGAAGCCCTCCACTTT
cdr3_aa: CASTPEDRSEALHF
clone_size: -
j_call: TRBJ1-6
v_call: TRBV12-3/TRBV12-4
d_call: -
cdr3_length: 14

cdr3_nt: TGTGCCATCAACGACCACAGGGGCCTGGAGACAGAAGCTTTCTTT
cdr3_aa: CAINDHRGLETEAFF
clone_size: -
j_call: TRBJ1-1
v_call: TRBV10-3
d_call: TRBD1
cdr3_length: 15

cdr3_nt: TGTGCCACCAGGCTCACAGCAAGAGAGCGGGAGGCGGTCACCGGGGAGCTGTTTTTT
cdr3_aa: CATRLTAREREAVTGELFF
clone_size: -
j_call: TRBJ2-2
v_call: TRBV24-1
d_call: TRBD2
cdr3_length: 19

cdr3_nt: TGTGCCAGCAAGATGGCGGGAGAGGGCACAGATACGCAGTATTTT
cdr3_aa: CASKMAGEGTDTQYF
clone_size: once
j_call: TRBJ2-3
v_call: TRBV2
d_call: TRBD2
cdr3_length: 15

cdr3_nt: TGTGCCAGCAACATACCATCAAGGGGTCCCCCCTACGAGCAGTACTTC
cdr3_aa: CASNIPSRGPPYEQYF
clone_size: -
j_call: TRBJ2-7
v_call: TRBV11-2
d_call: -
cdr3_length: 16

cdr3_nt: TGTGCCAGCAGCCTCGTTGAGGGCTCCTACAATGAGCAGTTCTTC
cdr3_aa: CASSLVEGSYNEQFF
clone_size: few
j_call: TRBJ2-1
v_call: TRBV5-5
d_call: -
cdr3_length: 15

cdr3_nt: TGTGCCAGCAGCACCAGTTGGCGGGCGCGCCAAGAGACCCAGTACTTC
cdr3_aa: CASSTSWRARQETQYF
clone_size: -
j_call: TRBJ2-5
v_call: TRBV7-9
d_call: -
cdr3_length: 16

cdr3_nt: TGCGCCAGCAGCCAAGATTCCCGGGGGAATCAGCCCCAGCATTTT
cdr3_aa: CASSQDSRGNQPQHF
clone_size: few
j_call: TRBJ1-5
v_call: TRBV4-1
d_call: -
cdr3_length: 15

cdr3_nt: TGTGCCAGCAGTTTAATGGGTAGCGCCTCTGAAGCTTTCTTT
cdr3_aa: CASSLMGSASEAFF
clone_size: -
j_call: TRBJ1-1
v_call: TRBV27
d_call: -
cdr3_length: 14

cdr3_nt: TGCGCCAGCAGCCCTGGGACAGGCGGTCTCACGGGCTACACCTTC
cdr3_aa: CASSPGTGGLTGYTF
clone_size: -
j_call: TRBJ1-2
v_call: TRBV4-1
d_call: TRBD1
cdr3_length: 15

cdr3_nt: TGTGCCAGCAGTCCCCTGGGATGGACCACCGGGGAGCTGTTTTTT
cdr3_aa: CASSPLGWTTGELFF
clone_size: -
j_call: TRBJ2-2
v_call: TRBV28
d_call: -
cdr3_length: 15